This TCR beta chain is drawn from a study of T cells in Graves' hyperthyroidism and ophthalmopathy. This clonotype occurred many times. RNA transcripts served as the template for amplifying TCR beta CDR3 regions. Researchers ran a first-round RT-PCR on the TCR CDR3 using the HTBI primer set. Each CDR3 protein gets one entry after TCRdb re-called the multiplex PCR reads with MiXCR. The sample has about 52,000 distinct CDR3 sequences; approximately 48% are singletons. This CDR3 contains 15 residues. CDR1 and CDR2 from the germline V gene are MNHEY and SMNVEV (reference sequence). Deletions cut 5 bases from V and 0 bases from J, with 12 bases between.

The chain has TRBV27 and TRBJ2-3; the D gene is possibly TRBD2 (5 bases). The receptor was isolated from a woman aged 45-60 years with Graves' ophthalmopathy. Specimen: blood. In DNA, the CDR3 is TGTGCCAGCAGTACCACTAGAGAGAGCACAGATACGCAGTATTTT. Its protein is CASSTTRESTDTQYF.